This note documents a single T cell receptor beta chain sequence. The sample is drawn from a study of blood T cell repertoires in COVID-19. Study-level background: Samples representing acute and convalescent COVID-19 were sourced from the United States, Italy and Spain. PBMCs, B-cell-depleted T cells, or T cells provided the cDNA or gDNA that made up the material.

The authors' processing: The assay estimated nucleated cells by amplifying reference gene primers. TCRdb's table, derived via immunoSEQ multiplex PCR, lists solely in-frame clones and lacks some. V and J calls and clone size are as listed in that table; D and trimming were resolved from the DNA. The profile shows some 190,000 clones, approximately 85% of them singletons. V was clipped by 4 bases and J by 7 bases, with 11 bases between them. The germline V gene encodes CDR1 MDHEN and CDR2 SYDVKM. The CDR3 loop spans 13 amino acids. The V and J genes are TRBV28 and TRBJ1-5; D is uncertain. The source material was peripheral blood. The source is a woman aged 60-70 years with acute or convalescent COVID-19. The CDR3 reads CASSWAAGQPQHF. The CDR3 region has the DNA TGTGCCAGCAGTTGGGCCGCCGGACAGCCCCAGCATTTT. The whole variable domain, filled in from reference TRBV28 and TRBJ1-5, reads DVKVTQSSRYLVKRTGEKVFLECVQDMDHENMFWYRQDPGLGLRLIYFSYDVKMKEKGDIPEGYSVSREKKERFSLILESASTNQTSMYLCASSWAAGQPQHFGDGTRLSIL.